The clone carrying this T cell receptor (beta chain) turned up a few times. There are 14 residues in the CDR3. Germline V lookup: CDR1 DFQATT, CDR2 SNEGSKA (reference sequence). Trimming cost V 5 bases and J 3 bases; bases outside gene matches: 5. TCRalpha and TCRbeta libraries used 5'RACE with constant-segment primers and UMIs. Each CDR3 protein gets one entry after TCRdb re-called the 5' RACE reads with MiXCR. The sample lists a few hundred thousand distinct CDR3 sequences, roughly 16% occurring once. The source of the sample is a study of T-cell memory formation after mild COVID-19. The sequenced sample consisted of PBMCs or a T cell subset sorted from them (not recorded which). The genes are TRBV20-1 and TRBJ2-1, with TRBD1 matching over 9 bases. The receptor was isolated from a man younger than 30 who had mild COVID-19 (a few samples of this study predate the infection). Cell type and time point are not known. CDR3 DNA: TGCAGTGCTCAGACAGGGGGTAACTACAATGAGCAGTTCTTC. Protein sequence: CSAQTGGNYNEQFF.